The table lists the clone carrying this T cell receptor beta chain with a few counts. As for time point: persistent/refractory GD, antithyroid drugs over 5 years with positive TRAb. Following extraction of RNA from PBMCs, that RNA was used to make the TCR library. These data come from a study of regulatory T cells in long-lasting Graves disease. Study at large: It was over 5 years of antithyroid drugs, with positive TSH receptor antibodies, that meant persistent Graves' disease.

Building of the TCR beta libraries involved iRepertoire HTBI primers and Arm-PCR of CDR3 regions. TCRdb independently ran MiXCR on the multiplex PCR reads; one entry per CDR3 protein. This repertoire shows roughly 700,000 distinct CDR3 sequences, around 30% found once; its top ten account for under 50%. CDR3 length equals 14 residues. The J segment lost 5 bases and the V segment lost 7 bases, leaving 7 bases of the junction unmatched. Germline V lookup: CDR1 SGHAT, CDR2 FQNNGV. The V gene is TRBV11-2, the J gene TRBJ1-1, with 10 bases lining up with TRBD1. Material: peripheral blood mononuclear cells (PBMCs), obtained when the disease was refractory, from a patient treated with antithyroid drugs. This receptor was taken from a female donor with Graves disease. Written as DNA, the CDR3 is TGTGCCAGCAACCGACAGGGGGCAGGGACTGAAGCTTTCTTT. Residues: CASNRQGAGTEAFF.